This T cell receptor (beta chain) appears in the sequencing data of a study of T cell responses to AZD1222 COVID-19 vaccine. Findings of the study overall: Baseline serostatus was positive in only six AZD1222 recipients.

Generated by immunoSEQ multiplex PCR, the TCRdb table keeps only in-frame clones and is missing some. The sample lists tens of thousands of clones; 85% were seen once. As for this clone: Its antigen is not known.

The sequences come from peripheral blood, collected 28 days after the second AZD1222 dose. This sequence was found in an adult who received the AZD1222 COVID-19 vaccine.

Here the CDR3 DNA reads TGTGCCAGCAGCTTAGGGGGCTCTGGGGCCAACGTCCTGACTTTC. This encodes CASSLGGSGANVLTF. This chain joins TRBV7-9 and TRBJ2-6; D ambiguous. Germline CDR1 SEHNR, CDR2 FQNEAQ (reference sequence). There are 15 residues in the CDR3. The V and J ends lost 1 base and 0 bases respectively, with 4 bases between them.